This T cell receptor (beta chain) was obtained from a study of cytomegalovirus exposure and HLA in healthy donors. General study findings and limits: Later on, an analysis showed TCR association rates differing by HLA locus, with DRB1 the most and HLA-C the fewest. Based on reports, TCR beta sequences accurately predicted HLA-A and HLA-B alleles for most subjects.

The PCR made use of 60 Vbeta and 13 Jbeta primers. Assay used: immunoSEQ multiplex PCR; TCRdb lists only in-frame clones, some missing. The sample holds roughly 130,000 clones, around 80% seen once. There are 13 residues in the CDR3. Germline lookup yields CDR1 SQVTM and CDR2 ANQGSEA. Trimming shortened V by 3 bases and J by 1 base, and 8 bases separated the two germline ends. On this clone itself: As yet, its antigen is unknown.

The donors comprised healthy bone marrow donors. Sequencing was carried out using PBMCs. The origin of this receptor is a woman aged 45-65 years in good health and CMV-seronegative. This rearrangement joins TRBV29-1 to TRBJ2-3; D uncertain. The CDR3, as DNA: TGCAGCGTTGAGGCCCAGGGCACAGATACGCAGTATTTT. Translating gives CSVEAQGTDTQYF.